This paragraph reports one T cell receptor (beta chain). Its target is unknown. These data are taken from a study of a mutant IDH1 vaccine in newly diagnosed glioma. The wider study: Weeks 35 and 47 hosted visits V12 and V13, respectively.

Measured with immunoSEQ multiplex PCR; TCRdb has only the in-frame clones, and not every one. The sample includes over 40,000 clones, about 76% of them seen just once. Germline V gives CDR1 SGHNT, CDR2 YYREEE (reference sequence). This CDR3 has 13 residues. V was cut by 0 bases and J by 9 bases, with 10 bases left in between. As for time point: week 35, safety follow-up. Each dose of the vaccine consisted of 300 ug of mutant IDH1 20-mer peptide, with topical imiquimod. This chain connects TRBV5-4 to TRBJ1-5, with D unresolved. This receptor was obtained from a woman in her 40s with glioma. Some clones in this sample may be carry-over from other donors' samples. Sample: PBMCs, taken from a glioma patient whose treatment included an IDH1 peptide vaccine. CDR3 DNA sequence: TGTGCCAGCAGCTTGGGACCGCACGGGCCCCAGCATTTT. This encodes CASSLGPHGPQHF.